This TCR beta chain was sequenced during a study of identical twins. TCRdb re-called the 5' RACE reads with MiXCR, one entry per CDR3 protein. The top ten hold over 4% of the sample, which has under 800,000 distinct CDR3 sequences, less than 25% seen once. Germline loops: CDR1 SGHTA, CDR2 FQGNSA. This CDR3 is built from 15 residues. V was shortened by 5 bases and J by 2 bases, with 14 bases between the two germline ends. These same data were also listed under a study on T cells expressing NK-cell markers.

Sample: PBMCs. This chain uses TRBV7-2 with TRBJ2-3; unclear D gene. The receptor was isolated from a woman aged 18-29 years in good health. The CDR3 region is CASSLVGEDTDTQYF. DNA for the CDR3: TGTGCCAGCAGCCTGGTCGGAGAAGACACAGATACGCAGTATTTT. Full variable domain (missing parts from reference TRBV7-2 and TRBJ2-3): GAGVSQSPSNKVTEKGKDVELRCDPISGHTALYWYRQSLGQGLEFLIYFQGNSAPDKSGLPSDRFSAERTGGSVSTLTIQRTQQEDSAVYLCASSLVGEDTDTQYFGPGTRLTVL.